This entry lists 26 T cell receptor beta chains sequenced from one sample in a study of cytomegalovirus exposure and HLA in healthy donors (TCRdb year 2017). Libraries were constructed by the immunoSEQ multiplex PCR assay. A mixture of 60 forward primers for TCR Vbeta segments and 13 reverse primers for TCR Jbeta segments was used in the multiplex PCR. The source is immuneACCESS, and TCRdb retained only in-frame sequences with V and J called. Part of the clones is not carried over; for the studies checked, unresolved V genes explain less than half of this, and the remainder is unexplained. Here the sample has 200,000 to 250,000 clones; more than 60% occur a single time. Less than 2% of the sample comes from the top ten. Input material: PBMCs. The receptors derive from a woman between 25 and 40 years old in good health and CMV-seronegative.

This chain connects TRBV25-1 to TRBJ2-5, with TRBD2 matching over 7 bases. The germline gives CDR1 MGHDK, CDR2 SYGVNS. The CDR3 consists of 13 residues. V lost 10 bases, J lost 5 bases, and 10 bases stayed unmatched. The chain's CDR3 is CATRAGAGETQYF. In DNA form, the CDR3 reads TGTGCCACCCGCGCGGGAGCGGGGGAGACCCAGTACTTC.

V usage is TRBV11-3 and J usage is TRBJ2-2; tentative D call: TRBD2 (6 bases). The CDR3 is 14 residues long. The V and J ends lost 1 base and 6 bases respectively, with 9 bases between them. From germline, CDR1 is SGHNT and CDR2 YENEEA. DNA of the CDR3: TGTGCCAGCAGCTTAGTGAGGGAGGCCGGGGAGCTGTTTTTT. Translating it yields CASSLVREAGELFF.

Comment on this clone: It is likely a read error, because the conserved phenylalanine at the end of the CDR3 is missing. The genes are TRBV7-9 and TRBJ2-3; TRBD2 is a possible D gene (6 bases). Deletions cut 6 bases from V and 6 bases from J, with 13 bases between. The CDR3 runs to 13 residues. Per germline, CDR1 SEHNR and CDR2 FQNEAQ (reference sequence). For the CDR3, the DNA is TGTGCCAGCAGACGACTAGTCAGGGATACGCAGTATTTG. This sequence encodes CASRRLVRDTQYL.

This clone was detected a few times. The gene calls are TRBV19 and TRBJ2-1, with a possible D match to TRBD2 (5 bases). CDR1 is LNHDA and CDR2 is SQIVND in the germline V gene (reference sequence). The CDR3 extends over 15 amino acids. V was cut by 5 bases and J by 4 bases, with 15 bases left in between. The CDR3 nucleotides read TGTGCCAGTAGTGAATCAACGGGGATTTACAATGAGCAGTTCTTC. Translation: CASSESTGIYNEQFF.

The chain carries TRBV4-1 and TRBJ2-2, with 10 bases matching TRBD2. Germline values: CDR1 MGHRA, CDR2 YSYEKL. Trimming removed 3 bases from V and 5 bases from J; junction bases left unmatched: 6. This CDR3 contains 16 residues. CDR3 protein: CASSQVLAGNTGELFF. CDR3 sequence (DNA): TGCGCCAGCAGCCAGGTACTAGCGGGAAATACCGGGGAGCTGTTTTTT.

The rearrangement uses TRBV6-5 and TRBJ1-1; 9 bases align to TRBD1. The CDR3 is 14 amino acids. Per the germline V gene, CDR1 is MNHEY and CDR2 is SVGAGI. The ends lost 0 bases at V and 5 bases at J; junction bases unmatched: 1. The CDR3 DNA reads TGTGCCAGCAGTTACTCAGGGACAGGGACTGAAGCTTTCTTT. Amino acids: CASSYSGTGTEAFF.

Written as DNA, the CDR3 is TGTGCCAGCAGCGGACCCGGGCGGGACACTGAAGCTTTCTTT. As protein: CASSGPGRDTEAFF. V and J are TRBV9 and TRBJ1-1; D gene unclear. Between the trimmed V and J ends, which lost 3 bases and 3 bases, there was a span of 12 bases. The CDR3 consists of 14 residues. Per germline, CDR1 SGDLS and CDR2 YYNGEE.

This chain uses TRBV5-1 with TRBJ1-1, with D maybe TRBD1 (5 bases). This CDR3 spans 17 amino acids. Germline loops: CDR1 SGHRS, CDR2 YFSETQ. Trimming pared 4 bases from V and 1 base from J, leaving 20 bases between. For the CDR3, the DNA is TGCGCCAGCAGCCTTTTGATGCCAGGGAATAGGAACACTGAAGCTTTCTTT. Translation: CASSLLMPGNRNTEAFF.

This chain connects TRBV5-8 to TRBJ2-5; 11 nucleotides line up with TRBD2. The CDR3 sequence is 15 residues long. The V segment lost 4 bases and the J segment 4 bases; nucleotides outside the gene matches: 6. Germline-derived CDR1 and CDR2 are SGHTS and YDEGEE. The CDR3 spells CASSPISGGAETQYF. The CDR3 DNA reads TGTGCCAGCAGCCCAATTAGCGGGGGGGCAGAGACCCAGTACTTC.

The V call is TRBV2, the J call TRBJ2-1; possible D gene TRBD2, 6 bases. This CDR3 comprises 16 residues. V was cut by 4 bases and J by 2 bases, with 15 bases left in between. From germline, CDR1 is SNHLY and CDR2 FYNNEI. The DNA of the CDR3 is TGTGCCAGCAGTGTATTAGGAGGGAGCCCCTACAATGAGCAGTTCTTC. This codes for CASSVLGGSPYNEQFF. Combining the CDR3 with reference TRBV2 and TRBJ2-1 gives the whole variable domain EPEVTQTPSHQVTQMGQEVILRCVPISNHLYFYWYRQILGQKVEFLVSFYNNEISEKSEIFDDQFSVERPDGSNFTLKIRSTKLEDSAMYFCASSVLGGSPYNEQFFGPGTRLTVL.

This chain uses TRBV5-1 with TRBJ1-4; D is possibly TRBD1 (5 bases). This CDR3 is 14 amino acids long. V was trimmed by 5 bases and J by 6 bases, leaving 14 bases between them. CDR1 is SGHRS, CDR2 YFSETQ, per germline. The CDR3 nucleotides read TGCGCCAGCAGTCCCCAGGGAGGAGATGAAAAACTGTTTTTT. Translated: CASSPQGGDEKLFF.

The chain combines TRBV9 with TRBJ1-3; D is unresolved. V lost 4 bases and J lost 0, with 8 bases in between. There are 14 residues in the CDR3. CDR1 is SGDLS, CDR2 YYNGEE, per germline. The CDR3 DNA is TGTGCCAGCAGCATCCGCAGCTCTGGAAACACCATATATTTT. Translation gives CASSIRSSGNTIYF.

This clone was observed a handful of times. The chain carries TRBV27 and TRBJ1-1, with D uncertain. CDR3 length: 14 amino acids. Trimming removed 3 bases from V and 1 base from J, with 9 bases in between. Germline values: CDR1 MNHEY, CDR2 SMNVEV (reference sequence). CDR3 sequence: CASSLSRGNTEAFF. Written as DNA, the CDR3 is TGTGCCAGCAGTTTGAGCAGAGGGAACACTGAAGCTTTCTTT.

In its sample, this clone was seen a few times. The chain uses TRBV12-5 and TRBJ2-2, with 13 nucleotides matching TRBD2. This CDR3 comprises 19 residues. Germline V gene data show CDR1 as LGHNT and CDR2 as FRNRAP. J lost 4 bases, V lost 4 bases, and 12 bases had no gene match. The CDR3 DNA follows: TGTGCTAGTGGTTACCAGACTAGCGGGAGGTCTTCGGGCACCGGGGAGCTGTTTTTT. This translates into CASGYQTSGRSSGTGELFF.

This chain links TRBV5-1 with TRBJ2-1; 9 positions agree with TRBD2. The ends lost 4 bases at V and 6 bases at J; junction bases unmatched: 11. From germline, CDR1 is SGHRS and CDR2 YFSETQ. The CDR3 sequence is 16 residues long. The chain's CDR3 is CASSLSGGTMGNEQFF. The CDR3 bases are TGCGCCAGCAGCCTTAGCGGGGGAACGATGGGCAATGAGCAGTTCTTC.

This clone was seen more than once but under ten times. This chain joins TRBV6-7 and TRBJ2-7, with 9 bases aligning to TRBD2. TRBV6-7 is filed as an ORF, its function uncertain. The V and J ends lost 5 bases and 0 bases, in that order; junction bases with no gene match: 20. The CDR3 totals 20 residues. The CDR3 reads CASSRRFGTSPFRGSYEQYF. The CDR3 nucleotides are TGTGCCAGCAGTCGACGATTCGGGACTAGCCCCTTTCGGGGCTCCTACGAGCAGTACTTC.

This clone came up a few times. The chain is built from TRBV18 and TRBJ2-7; 10 nucleotides align to TRBD1. Germline V gives CDR1 KGHSH, CDR2 LQKENI. The CDR3 is 14 amino acids. V lost 2 bases, J lost 2 bases, and 0 bases stayed unmatched. CDR3 DNA: TGTGCCAGCTCACCAGGGACAGGGGCCTACGAGCAGTACTTC. It yields the protein CASSPGTGAYEQYF.

Details on this clone: The junction shows a germline mismatch at one end, possibly a read error. The chain links TRBV27 to TRBJ1-6; 7 positions match TRBD1. The germline gives CDR1 MNHEY, CDR2 SMNVEV (reference sequence). CDR3 length equals 17 residues. This chain's CDR3 is CDSSLRRQGVSNSPLHF. The CDR3 DNA is TGTGACAGCAGTTTAAGGCGGCAGGGGGTTTCCAATTCACCCCTCCACTTT.

V and J are TRBV19 and TRBJ1-1; TRBD1 is a possible D gene (6 bases). Between the trimmed V and J ends, which lost 4 bases and 4 bases, there was a span of 10 bases. The CDR3 spans 13 residues. Germline V gives CDR1 LNHDA, CDR2 SQIVND (reference sequence). The CDR3 spells CASSNRESTEAFF. In DNA, the CDR3 is TGTGCCAGTAGTAACAGGGAGTCCACTGAAGCTTTCTTT. The variable domain in full, completed from reference TRBV19 and TRBJ1-1, reads DGGITQSPKYLFRKEGQNVTLSCEQNLNHDAMYWYRQDPGQGLRLIYYSQIVNDFQKGDIAEGYSVSREKKESFPLTVTSAQKNPTAFYLCASSNRESTEAFFGQGTRLTVV.

CDR3 protein: CASSVSGDREHTQYF. The CDR3 DNA is TGTGCCAGCAGCGTAAGTGGGGATCGGGAGCATACGCAGTATTTT. The J gene is TRBJ2-3, the V gene TRBV9, with D possibly being TRBD2 (6 bases). Per the germline V gene, CDR1 is SGDLS and CDR2 is YYNGEE. V dropped 1 base and J dropped 7 bases, with 16 bases sitting between them. This CDR3 contains 15 residues.

V is TRBV6-1 and J is TRBJ2-2; no clear D. In germline, CDR1 is MNHNS, CDR2 SASEGT. The CDR3 has 14 residues. V lost 5 bases to trimming and J lost 1 base, with 8 bases between them. CDR3 sequence reads: CASSIERNTGELFF. The CDR3 DNA follows: TGTGCCAGCAGTATCGAGCGGAACACCGGGGAGCTGTTTTTT.

The chain joins TRBV9 to TRBJ1-1; TRBD1 matches at 7 bases. Germline CDR1 is SGDLS and CDR2 is YYNGEE. The CDR3 spans 14 residues. The V and J ends lost 6 bases and 5 bases, in that order; junction bases with no gene match: 10. The CDR3 spells CASTPTGIGTEAFF. CDR3 DNA sequence: TGTGCCAGCACCCCGACAGGGATTGGGACTGAAGCTTTCTTT.

The chain has TRBV10-3 and TRBJ1-1, with D maybe TRBD1 (5 bases). This CDR3 spans 15 amino acids. V lost 0 bases, J lost 3 bases, and 11 bases lay in between. Germline V gene data show CDR1 as ENHRY and CDR2 as SYGVKD. The CDR3 loop reads CAISESMGRDTEAFF. As DNA, the CDR3 is TGTGCCATCAGTGAGTCAATGGGGCGAGACACTGAAGCTTTCTTT.

This clone occurred many times. This sequence joins TRBV7-9 and TRBJ1-4; 9 nucleotides agree with TRBD1. Germline lookup yields CDR1 SEHNR and CDR2 FQNEAQ (reference sequence). CDR3 length: 15 residues. Unmatched junction bases numbered 9, after V lost 5 bases and J lost 8 bases. The CDR3 protein is CASSDLQGAREKLFF. CDR3 in DNA: TGTGCCAGCAGCGACCTACAGGGGGCAAGAGAAAAACTGTTTTTT. The full variable domain, with the rest looked up from reference TRBV7-9 and TRBJ1-4, is DTGVSQNPRHKITKRGQNVTFRCDPISEHNRLYWYRQTLGQGPEFLTYFQNEAQLEKSRLLSDRFSAERPKGSFSTLEIQRTEQGDSAMYLCASSDLQGAREKLFFGSGTQLSVL.

The rearrangement links TRBV5-4 to TRBJ2-7; D not certain. Germline values: CDR1 SGHNT, CDR2 YYREEE (reference sequence). This CDR3 is 12 amino acids long. V was clipped by 1 base and J by 3 bases, with 5 bases between them. The CDR3 bases are TGTGCCAGCAGCTTGTCCGGCTACGAGCAGTACTTC. Its translation is CASSLSGYEQYF.

The sample holds a few counts of this clone. The chain combines TRBV7-3 with TRBJ2-1, with a weak D call TRBD2 (5 bases). CDR1 and CDR2 (germline): SGHTA, FQGTGA. The CDR3 sequence is 16 residues long. V was trimmed by 5 bases and J by 6 bases, leaving 20 bases between them. The CDR3 spells CASSPPNGLAANEQFF. CDR3 bases: TGTGCCAGCAGCCCCCCTAACGGGCTAGCTGCCAATGAGCAGTTCTTC. Together with reference TRBV7-3 and TRBJ2-1, the CDR3 gives the full variable domain: GAGVSQTPSNKVTEKGKYVELRCDPISGHTALYWYRQSLGQGPEFLIYFQGTGAADDSGLPNDRFFAVRPEGSVSTLKIQRTERGDSAVYLCASSPPNGLAANEQFFGPGTRLTVL.